This T cell receptor beta chain emerged from a study of T cells after yellow fever vaccination (dated by TCRdb to the late 2010s). Regarding the study in general: The SMART-Seq v4 Ultra Low Input RNA kit was used to prepare libraries from fractions with low cell numbers. To track T-cell clones before and after primary and booster YFV17D yellow fever vaccination, bulk TCR alpha and beta repertoires were sequenced longitudinally. The cohort comprised two healthy male donors, one aged 18 to 30 and one aged 30 to 40 years. Blood samples were taken at several timepoints before and after primary and secondary immunization, and bulk PBMC replicates and cell subsets were isolated. Points the paper makes about the study in general: After the booster, most of the clones that had expanded following primary vaccination were detected again (almost 98% of CD4 and 80% to 90% of CD8), which suggests that memory was broadly maintained. A small share of clonotypes was detected in both CD4 and CD8 compartments, with the overlap likely arising from convergent recombination. The secondary T-cell response was weaker than the primary response but faster, peaking on day 5 instead of day 15. The study included only a couple of donors, which limits how far the findings can be generalized. Because abundant contaminating clonotypes from the bulk population could be contained in FACS-sorted repertoires, computational filtering was required.

The sample's treatment or condition label, in plain terms: live attenuated yellow fever vaccine strain. PBMCs were isolated from peripheral blood using a standard Ficoll-Paque protocol. CD4 and CD8 T-cell fractions were isolated with Dynabeads CD4 and CD8 positive selection kits. TriZol was used to extract RNA from bulk PBMCs, CD4 and CD8 fractions, and dextramer-positive and dextramer-negative fractions. Including cysteine and phenylalanine, the CDR3 has 16 amino acids. Just the 48-base CDR3 DNA is kept, in frame starting at base 1. Trimming removed 6 bases from V and 3 bases from J; the gene matches leave 11 bases unexplained. For CDR1 and CDR2, the germline V gene lists SGHTA and FQGNSA. Instrument used: Illumina NovaSeq 6000. TCR cDNA was synthesized by 5'RACE template switching, which introduced a universal primer site and unique molecular identifiers. Priming for cDNA synthesis came from both the TCR alpha and TCR beta constant segments. Libraries were amplified in two PCR steps, with sample barcodes and sequencing adapters added in the second step. Sequencing of libraries was done on Illumina HiSeq 2500 (2x100 bp) or NovaSeq (2x150 bp). The source study handled its data this way. Demultiplexing of reads and collapsing into UMI consensus sequences were performed with MIGEC, and V(D)J alignment was carried out with MiXCR. Clonotypes responding to the vaccine were identified with edgeR on replicate PBMC samples, with the criteria of FDR below 0.01 and a log2 fold change above 5 up to day 15. Each bulk clonotype was labeled CD4 or CD8 based on which sequenced repertoire, CD4 or CD8, contained the clonotype at higher abundance. TCRdb cleaned the public reads at Q25 with fastp, built clones with MiXCR and kept in-frame beta chains. Every entry covers one CDR3 protein and lists the most common genes and DNA from its rows. Clone size and V and J calls follow TCRdb, not the original study. This sample comprises a few hundred thousand distinct CDR3 sequences, 7.5% to 9% of them detected only once. The top ten hold approximately 3.3% of the sample.

Many counts were recorded for this clonotype. Its specific antigen is unknown. No much larger clonotype is one base removed from it; base qualities were not supplied. Sequenced here: CD4+ T cells sorted from PBMCs, sampled 5 days after the yellow fever booster vaccination. Here the chain combines TRBV7-2 and TRBJ2-7, and 10 bases in between align with TRBD2. The sequence derives from a man younger than 30 who received the YFV17D yellow fever vaccine. Here is the DNA: TGTGCCAGCAGGACCAGCGGGAGGGAGTATTTCTACGAGCAGTACTTC. Translated, it reads CASRTSGREYFYEQYF.